The 9 T cell receptor beta chains below come from one sample, sequenced in a study of cytomegalovirus exposure and HLA in healthy donors. The PCR ran on 60 Vbeta and 13 Jbeta primers. Sequencing was performed with immunoSEQ multiplex PCR; in TCRdb, only in-frame clones are kept and a portion is missing. The sample holds some 190,000 clones, more than 85% seen once. Sequencing used PBMCs. These receptors were collected from a woman younger than 35 in good health and CMV-seronegative.

CDR3 protein: CSVADSFNQPQHF. CDR3 nucleotide sequence: TGCAGCGTGGCGGACAGCTTCAATCAGCCCCAGCATTTT. V and J are TRBV29-1 and TRBJ1-5, with TRBD1 as a possible D gene (6 bases). V lost 6 bases to trimming and J lost 3 bases, with 12 bases between them. CDR1 is SQVTM, CDR2 ANQGSEA, per germline. This CDR3 contains 13 residues.

This clone was observed a few times. This chain joins TRBV4-1 and TRBJ2-7, with 8 bases aligning to TRBD1. CDR1 MGHRA and CDR2 YSYEKL come from the germline V gene. This CDR3 is 15 amino acids long. Unmatched junction bases numbered 12, after V lost 7 bases and J lost 4 bases. The CDR3 is CASIRRTGPAYEQYF. The CDR3 DNA sequence: TGCGCCAGCATCCGGAGGACAGGGCCGGCATACGAGCAGTACTTC.

This clone was detected only once. This chain connects TRBV15 to TRBJ1-1, with 9 bases lining up with TRBD1. Germline CDR1 reads LNHNV; CDR2 reads YYDKDF (reference sequence). The CDR3 is made up of 15 amino acids. Trimming at V came to 3 bases and at J to 0 bases, leaving 2 bases not matched to a gene. DNA for the CDR3: TGTGCCACCAGCAGGGGACAGGGCTTGAACACTGAAGCTTTCTTT. Encoded protein: CATSRGQGLNTEAFF.

V gene TRBV2 combines with J gene TRBJ1-1, with a weak D call TRBD1 (6 bases). The germline V and J ends were trimmed by 4 bases and 2 bases, with 8 bases remaining between them. CDR1 and CDR2 (germline): SNHLY, FYNNEI. The CDR3 contains 13 residues. This chain's CDR3 is CASSGQANTEAFF. The CDR3 nucleotides read TGTGCCAGCAGTGGACAGGCCAACACTGAAGCTTTCTTT.

DNA for the CDR3: TGCAGCGGGACAGGGGGCATCCAAGAGACCCAGTACTTC. Protein sequence: CSGTGGIQETQYF. This chain connects TRBV29-1 to TRBJ2-5, with 11 positions matching TRBD1. J was trimmed by 1 base and V by 7 bases; bases with no gene match: 2. From germline, CDR1 is SQVTM and CDR2 ANQGSEA. The CDR3 extends over 13 amino acids.

The chain recombines TRBV7-2 with TRBJ1-6; D gene ambiguous. The CDR3 extends over 14 amino acids. Per the germline V gene, CDR1 is SGHTA and CDR2 is FQGNSA. V shed 2 bases and J shed 6 bases, with 8 bases lying between them. DNA for the CDR3: TGTGCCAGCAGCTTAATGAAAGCTAATTCACCCCTCCACTTT. This encodes CASSLMKANSPLHF. Together with reference TRBV7-2 and TRBJ1-6, the CDR3 gives the full variable domain: GAGVSQSPSNKVTEKGKDVELRCDPISGHTALYWYRQSLGQGLEFLIYFQGNSAPDKSGLPSDRFSAERTGGSVSTLTIQRTQQEDSAVYLCASSLMKANSPLHFGNGTRLTVT.

The V gene is TRBV11-3, the J gene TRBJ1-4; 7 positions match TRBD1. Germline CDR1 SGHNT, CDR2 YENEEA. Trimming at V came to 1 base and at J to 0 bases, leaving 5 bases not matched to a gene. This CDR3 region has 17 residues. Here the CDR3 reads CASSLVRGTSTNEKLFF. The CDR3, as DNA: TGTGCCAGCAGCTTAGTCAGGGGGACTTCAACTAATGAAAAACTGTTTTTT.

The CDR3 protein is CASSASRSPGQGMTDTQYF. The CDR3 bases are TGTGCCAGCAGTGCCTCAAGATCACCGGGACAGGGGATGACAGATACGCAGTATTTT. The chain combines TRBV6-1 with TRBJ2-3; 10 nucleotides line up with TRBD1. The germline V gene has CDR1 MNHNS and CDR2 SASEGT. The V gene end was trimmed by 4 bases and the J gene end by 3 bases; junction bases not matched to a gene: 16. The CDR3 runs to 19 residues.

The chain employs TRBV5-4 and TRBJ2-4; TRBD2 is a possible D gene (5 bases). Trimming took 0 bases from V and 9 from J, leaving 13 bases between them. The CDR3 length is 14 residues. Germline-derived CDR1 and CDR2 are SGHNT and YYREEE (reference sequence). The DNA for the CDR3 is TGTGCCAGCAGCTTGGAGAAGGCCGCGGGCATTCAGTACTTC. Translating it yields CASSLEKAAGIQYF.